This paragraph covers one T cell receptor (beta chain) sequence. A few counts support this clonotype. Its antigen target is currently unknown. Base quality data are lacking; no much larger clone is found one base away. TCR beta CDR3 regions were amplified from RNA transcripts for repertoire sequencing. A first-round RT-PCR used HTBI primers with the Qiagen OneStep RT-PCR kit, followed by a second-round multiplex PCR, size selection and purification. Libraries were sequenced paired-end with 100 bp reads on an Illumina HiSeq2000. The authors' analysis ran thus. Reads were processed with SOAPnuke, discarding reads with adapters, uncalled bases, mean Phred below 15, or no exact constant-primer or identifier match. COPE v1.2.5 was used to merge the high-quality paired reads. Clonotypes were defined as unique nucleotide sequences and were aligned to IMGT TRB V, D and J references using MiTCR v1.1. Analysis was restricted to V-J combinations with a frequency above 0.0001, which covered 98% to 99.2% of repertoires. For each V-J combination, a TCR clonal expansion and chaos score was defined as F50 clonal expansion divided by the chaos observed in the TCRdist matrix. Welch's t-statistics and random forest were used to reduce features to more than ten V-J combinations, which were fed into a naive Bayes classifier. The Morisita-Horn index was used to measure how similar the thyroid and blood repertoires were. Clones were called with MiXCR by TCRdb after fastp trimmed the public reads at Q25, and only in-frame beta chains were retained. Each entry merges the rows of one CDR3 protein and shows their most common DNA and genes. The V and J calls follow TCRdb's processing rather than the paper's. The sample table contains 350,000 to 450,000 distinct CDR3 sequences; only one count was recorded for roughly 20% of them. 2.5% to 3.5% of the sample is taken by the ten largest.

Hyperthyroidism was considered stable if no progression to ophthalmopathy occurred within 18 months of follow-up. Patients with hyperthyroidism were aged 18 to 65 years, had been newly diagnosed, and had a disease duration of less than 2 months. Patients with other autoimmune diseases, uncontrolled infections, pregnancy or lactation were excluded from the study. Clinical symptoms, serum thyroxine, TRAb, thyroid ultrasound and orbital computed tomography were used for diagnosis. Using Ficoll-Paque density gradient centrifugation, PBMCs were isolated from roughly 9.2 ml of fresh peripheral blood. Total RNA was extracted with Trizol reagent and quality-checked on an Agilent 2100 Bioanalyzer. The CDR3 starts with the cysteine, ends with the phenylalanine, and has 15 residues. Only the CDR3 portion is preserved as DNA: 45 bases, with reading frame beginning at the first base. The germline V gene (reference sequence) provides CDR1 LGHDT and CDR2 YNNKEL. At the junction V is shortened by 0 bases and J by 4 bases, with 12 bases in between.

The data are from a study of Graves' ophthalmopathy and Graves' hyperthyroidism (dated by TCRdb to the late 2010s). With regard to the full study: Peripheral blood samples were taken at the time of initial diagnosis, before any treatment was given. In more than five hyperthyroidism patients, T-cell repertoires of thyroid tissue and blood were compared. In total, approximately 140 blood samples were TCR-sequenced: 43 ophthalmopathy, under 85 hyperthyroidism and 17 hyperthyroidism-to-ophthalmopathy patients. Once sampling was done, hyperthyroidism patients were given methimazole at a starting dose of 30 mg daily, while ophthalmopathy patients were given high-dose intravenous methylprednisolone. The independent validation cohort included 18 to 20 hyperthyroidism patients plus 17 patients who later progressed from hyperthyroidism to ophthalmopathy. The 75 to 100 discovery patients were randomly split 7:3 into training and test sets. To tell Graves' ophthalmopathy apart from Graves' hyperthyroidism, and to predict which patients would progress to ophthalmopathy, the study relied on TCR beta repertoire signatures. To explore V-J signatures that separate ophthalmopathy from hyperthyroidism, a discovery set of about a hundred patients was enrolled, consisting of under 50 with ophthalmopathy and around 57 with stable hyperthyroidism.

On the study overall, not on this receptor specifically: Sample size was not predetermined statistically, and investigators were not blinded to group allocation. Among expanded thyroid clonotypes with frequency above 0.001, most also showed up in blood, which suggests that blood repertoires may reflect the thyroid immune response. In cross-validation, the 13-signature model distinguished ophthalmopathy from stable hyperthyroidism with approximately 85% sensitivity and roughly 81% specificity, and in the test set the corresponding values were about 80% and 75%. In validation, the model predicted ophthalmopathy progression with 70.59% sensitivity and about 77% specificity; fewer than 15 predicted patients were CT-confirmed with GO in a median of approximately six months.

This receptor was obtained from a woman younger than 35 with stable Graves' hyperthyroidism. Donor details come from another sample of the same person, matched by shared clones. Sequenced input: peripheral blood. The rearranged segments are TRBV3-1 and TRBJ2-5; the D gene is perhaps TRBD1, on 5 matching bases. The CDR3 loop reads CASSQDGHIGETQYF. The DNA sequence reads TGTGCCAGCAGCCAAGACGGACATATTGGAGAGACCCAGTACTTC.